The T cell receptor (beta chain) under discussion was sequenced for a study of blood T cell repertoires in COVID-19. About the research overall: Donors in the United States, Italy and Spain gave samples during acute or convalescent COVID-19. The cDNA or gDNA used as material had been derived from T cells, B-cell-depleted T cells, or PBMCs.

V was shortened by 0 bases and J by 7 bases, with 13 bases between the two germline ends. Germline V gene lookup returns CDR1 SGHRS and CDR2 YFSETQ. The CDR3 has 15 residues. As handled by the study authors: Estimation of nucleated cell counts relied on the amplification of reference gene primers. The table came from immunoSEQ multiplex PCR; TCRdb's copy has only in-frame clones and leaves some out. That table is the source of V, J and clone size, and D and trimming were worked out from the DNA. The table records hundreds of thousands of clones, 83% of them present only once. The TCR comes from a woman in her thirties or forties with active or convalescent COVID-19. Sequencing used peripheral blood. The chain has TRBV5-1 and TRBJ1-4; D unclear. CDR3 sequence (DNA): TGCGCCAGCAGCTTGGGTACCGGGGTTGGTGAAAAACTGTTTTTT. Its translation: CASSLGTGVGEKLFF.